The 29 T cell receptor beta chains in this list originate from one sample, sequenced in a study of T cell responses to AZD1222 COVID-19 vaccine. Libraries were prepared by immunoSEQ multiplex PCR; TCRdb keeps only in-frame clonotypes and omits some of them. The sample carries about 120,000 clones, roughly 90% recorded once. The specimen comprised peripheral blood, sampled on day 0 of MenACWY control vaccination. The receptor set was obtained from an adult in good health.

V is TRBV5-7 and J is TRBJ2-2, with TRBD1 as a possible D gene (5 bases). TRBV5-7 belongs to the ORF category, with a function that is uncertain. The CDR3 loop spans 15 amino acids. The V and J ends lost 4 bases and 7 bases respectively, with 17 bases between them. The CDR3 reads CASSHDSGPDGELFF. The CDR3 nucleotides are TGTGCCAGCAGCCACGACAGTGGGCCGGACGGGGAGCTGTTTTTT.

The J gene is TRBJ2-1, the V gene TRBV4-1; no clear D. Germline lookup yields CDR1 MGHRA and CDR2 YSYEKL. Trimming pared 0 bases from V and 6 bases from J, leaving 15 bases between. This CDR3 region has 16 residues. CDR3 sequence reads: CASSQESSQIGNEQFF. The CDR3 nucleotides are TGCGCCAGCAGCCAAGAATCCAGCCAAATCGGCAATGAGCAGTTCTTC.

CDR3 amino acids: CASSQAGQGSYEQYF. The CDR3 DNA reads TGCGCCAGCAGTCAGGCGGGACAGGGGTCCTACGAGCAGTACTTC. V usage is TRBV4-1 and J usage is TRBJ2-7, with 10 nucleotides matching TRBD1. Germline CDR1 MGHRA, CDR2 YSYEKL. The CDR3 length is 15 residues. Trimming at V came to 6 bases and at J to 1 base, leaving 6 bases not matched to a gene.

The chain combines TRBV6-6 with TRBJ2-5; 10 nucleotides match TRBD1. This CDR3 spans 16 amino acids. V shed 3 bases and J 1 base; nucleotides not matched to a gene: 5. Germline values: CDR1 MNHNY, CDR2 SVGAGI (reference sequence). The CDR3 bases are TGTGCCAGCAGTTATAGACAGGGGGCCTCCCAAGAGACCCAGTACTTC. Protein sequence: CASSYRQGASQETQYF.

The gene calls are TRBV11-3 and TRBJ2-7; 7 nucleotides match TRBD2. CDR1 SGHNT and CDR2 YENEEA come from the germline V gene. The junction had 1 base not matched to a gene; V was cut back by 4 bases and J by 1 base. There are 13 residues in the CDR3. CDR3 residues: CASSSAGSYEQYF. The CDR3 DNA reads TGTGCCAGCAGCTCAGCGGGGTCCTACGAGCAGTACTTC.

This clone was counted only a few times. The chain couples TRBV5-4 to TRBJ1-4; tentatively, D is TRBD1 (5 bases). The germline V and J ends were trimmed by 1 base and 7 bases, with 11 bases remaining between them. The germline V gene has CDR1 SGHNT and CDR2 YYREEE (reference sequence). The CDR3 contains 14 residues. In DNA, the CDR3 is TGTGCCAGCAGCTTGCAGGGAGCCGGTGAAAAACTGTTTTTT. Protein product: CASSLQGAGEKLFF.

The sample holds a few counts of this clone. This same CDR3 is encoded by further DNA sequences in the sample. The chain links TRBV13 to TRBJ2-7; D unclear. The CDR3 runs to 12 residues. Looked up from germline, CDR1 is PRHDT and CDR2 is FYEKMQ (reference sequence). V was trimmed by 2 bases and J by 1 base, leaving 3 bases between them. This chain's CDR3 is CASSLRSYEQYF. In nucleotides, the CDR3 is TGTGCCAGCAGCTTAAGGTCCTACGAGCAGTACTTC.

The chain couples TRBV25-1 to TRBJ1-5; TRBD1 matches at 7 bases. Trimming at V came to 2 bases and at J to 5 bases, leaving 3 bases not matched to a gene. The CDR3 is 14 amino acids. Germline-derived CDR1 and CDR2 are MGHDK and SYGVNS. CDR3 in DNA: TGTGCCAGCAGTGAACAAGACAGGGATCAGCCCCAGCATTTT. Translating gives CASSEQDRDQPQHF.

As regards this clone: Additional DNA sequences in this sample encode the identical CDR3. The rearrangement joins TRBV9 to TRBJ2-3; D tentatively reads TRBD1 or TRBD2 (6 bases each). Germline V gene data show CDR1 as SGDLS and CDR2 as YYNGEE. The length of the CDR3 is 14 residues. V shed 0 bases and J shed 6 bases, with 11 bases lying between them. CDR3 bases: TGTGCCAGCAGCGTAGCGGGGGCCACGGATACGCAGTATTTT. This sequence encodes CASSVAGATDTQYF. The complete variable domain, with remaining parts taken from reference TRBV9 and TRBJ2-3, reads DSGVTQTPKHLITATGQRVTLRCSPRSGDLSVYWYQQSLDQGLQFLIQYYNGEERAKGNILERFSAQQFPDLHSELNLSSLELGDSALYFCASSVAGATDTQYFGPGTRLTVL.

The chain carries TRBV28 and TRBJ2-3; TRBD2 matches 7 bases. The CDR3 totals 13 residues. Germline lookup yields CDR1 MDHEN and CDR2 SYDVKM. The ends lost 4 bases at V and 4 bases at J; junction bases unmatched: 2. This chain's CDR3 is CASSWEGPDTQYF. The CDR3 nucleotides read TGTGCCAGCAGTTGGGAGGGCCCAGATACGCAGTATTTT.

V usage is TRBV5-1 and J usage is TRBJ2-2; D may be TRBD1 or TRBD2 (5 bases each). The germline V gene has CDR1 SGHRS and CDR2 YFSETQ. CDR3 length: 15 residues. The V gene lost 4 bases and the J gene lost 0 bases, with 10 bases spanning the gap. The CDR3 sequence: CASSRDGTNTGELFF. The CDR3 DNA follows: TGCGCCAGCAGCCGGGACGGGACGAACACCGGGGAGCTGTTTTTT. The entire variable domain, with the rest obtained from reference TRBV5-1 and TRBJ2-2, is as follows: KAGVTQTPRYLIKTRGQQVTLSCSPISGHRSVSWYQQTPGQGLQFLFEYFSETQRNKGNFPGRFSGRQFSNSRSEMNVSTLELGDSALYLCASSRDGTNTGELFFGEGSRLTVL.

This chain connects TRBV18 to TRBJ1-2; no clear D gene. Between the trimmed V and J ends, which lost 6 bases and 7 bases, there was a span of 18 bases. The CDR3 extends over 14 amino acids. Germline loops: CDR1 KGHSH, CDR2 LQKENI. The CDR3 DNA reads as TGTGCCAGCTCGCCCGGCCAGGCAGGTGGTGGCTACACCTTC. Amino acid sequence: CASSPGQAGGGYTF.

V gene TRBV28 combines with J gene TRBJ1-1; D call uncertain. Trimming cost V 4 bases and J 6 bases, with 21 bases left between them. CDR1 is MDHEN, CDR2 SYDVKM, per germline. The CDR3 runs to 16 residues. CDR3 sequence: CASSSRLRARRAEAFF. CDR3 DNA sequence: TGTGCCAGCAGTTCCCGACTACGGGCCCGACGGGCTGAAGCTTTCTTT.

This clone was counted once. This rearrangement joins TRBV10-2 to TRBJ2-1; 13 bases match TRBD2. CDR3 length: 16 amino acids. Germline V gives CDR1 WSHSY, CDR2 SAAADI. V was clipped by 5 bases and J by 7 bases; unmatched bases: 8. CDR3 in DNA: TGCGCCAGCAGTCGACTAGCGGGAGGACGGGAAAATGAGCAGTTCTTC. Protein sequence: CASSRLAGGRENEQFF.

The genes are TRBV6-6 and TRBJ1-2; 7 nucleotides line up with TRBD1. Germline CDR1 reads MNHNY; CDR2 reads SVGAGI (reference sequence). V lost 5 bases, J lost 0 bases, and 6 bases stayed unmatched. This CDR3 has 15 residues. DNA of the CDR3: TGTGCCAGCAGTCTGAAGGGGACAGCTAACTATGGCTACACCTTC. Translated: CASSLKGTANYGYTF.

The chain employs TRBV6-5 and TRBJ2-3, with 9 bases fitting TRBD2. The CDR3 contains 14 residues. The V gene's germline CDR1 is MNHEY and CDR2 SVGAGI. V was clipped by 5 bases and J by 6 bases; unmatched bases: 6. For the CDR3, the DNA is TGTGCCAGCAGTAGGGGCGGGAGGGTTGATACGCAGTATTTT. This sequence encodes CASSRGGRVDTQYF.

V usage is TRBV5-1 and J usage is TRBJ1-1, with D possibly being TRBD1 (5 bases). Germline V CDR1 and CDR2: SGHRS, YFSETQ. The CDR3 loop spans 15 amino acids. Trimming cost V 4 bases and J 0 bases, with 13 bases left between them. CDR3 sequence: CASSPRTYMNTEAFF. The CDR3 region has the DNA TGCGCCAGCAGCCCACGGACATACATGAACACTGAAGCTTTCTTT.

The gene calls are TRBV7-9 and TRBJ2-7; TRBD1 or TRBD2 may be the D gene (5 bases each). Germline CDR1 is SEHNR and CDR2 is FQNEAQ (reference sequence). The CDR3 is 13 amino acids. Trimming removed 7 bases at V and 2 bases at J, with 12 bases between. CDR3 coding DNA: TGTGCCAGCAACGAGGGGCCCGCCTACGAGCAGTACTTC. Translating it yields CASNEGPAYEQYF.

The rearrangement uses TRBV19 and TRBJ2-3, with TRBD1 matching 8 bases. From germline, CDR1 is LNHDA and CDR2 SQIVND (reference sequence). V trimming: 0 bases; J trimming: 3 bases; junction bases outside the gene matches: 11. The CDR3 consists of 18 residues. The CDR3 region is CASSIDSRQGRRTDTQYF. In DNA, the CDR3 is TGTGCCAGTAGTATAGACTCGAGACAGGGGAGGAGGACAGATACGCAGTATTTT. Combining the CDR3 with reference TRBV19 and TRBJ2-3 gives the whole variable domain DGGITQSPKYLFRKEGQNVTLSCEQNLNHDAMYWYRQDPGQGLRLIYYSQIVNDFQKGDIAEGYSVSREKKESFPLTVTSAQKNPTAFYLCASSIDSRQGRRTDTQYFGPGTRLTVL.

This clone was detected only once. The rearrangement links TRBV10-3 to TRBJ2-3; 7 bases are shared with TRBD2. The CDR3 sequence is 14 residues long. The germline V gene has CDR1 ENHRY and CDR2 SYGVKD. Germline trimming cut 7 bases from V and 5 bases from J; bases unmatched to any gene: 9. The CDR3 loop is CAITPSGIIDTQYF. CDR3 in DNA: TGTGCCATCACACCCAGCGGGATAATAGATACGCAGTATTTT.

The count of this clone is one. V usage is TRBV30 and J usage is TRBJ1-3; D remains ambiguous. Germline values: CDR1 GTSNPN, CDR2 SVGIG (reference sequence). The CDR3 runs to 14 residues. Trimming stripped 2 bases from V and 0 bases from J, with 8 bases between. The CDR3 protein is CAWSRTYSGNTIYF. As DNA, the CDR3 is TGTGCCTGGAGTCGGACCTACTCTGGAAACACCATATATTTT.

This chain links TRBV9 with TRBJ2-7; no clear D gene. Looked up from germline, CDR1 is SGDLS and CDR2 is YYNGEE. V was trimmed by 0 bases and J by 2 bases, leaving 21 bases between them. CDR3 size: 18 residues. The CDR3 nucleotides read TGTGCCAGCAGCGTAGCTCCACCGTCTGGGCAGGATGCCTACGAGCAGTACTTC. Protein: CASSVAPPSGQDAYEQYF.

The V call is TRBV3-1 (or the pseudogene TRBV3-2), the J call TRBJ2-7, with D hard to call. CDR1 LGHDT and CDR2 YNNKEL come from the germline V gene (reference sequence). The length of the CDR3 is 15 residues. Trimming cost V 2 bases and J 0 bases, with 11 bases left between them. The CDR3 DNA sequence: TGTGCCAGCAGCCAAAGTCCTACGCACTCCTACGAGCAGTACTTC. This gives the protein CASSQSPTHSYEQYF.

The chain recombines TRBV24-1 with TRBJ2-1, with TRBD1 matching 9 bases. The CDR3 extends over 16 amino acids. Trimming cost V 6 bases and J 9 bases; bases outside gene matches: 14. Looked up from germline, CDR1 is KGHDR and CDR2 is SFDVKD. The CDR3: CATSPTGTGIGGEQFF. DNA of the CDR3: TGTGCCACCAGTCCGACCGGGACAGGGATTGGTGGTGAGCAGTTCTTC.

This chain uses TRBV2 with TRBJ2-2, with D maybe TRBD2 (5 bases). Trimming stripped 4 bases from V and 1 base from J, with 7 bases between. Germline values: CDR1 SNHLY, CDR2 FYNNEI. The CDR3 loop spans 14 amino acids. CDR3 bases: TGTGCCAGCAGTGTAGAGGGGAACACCGGGGAGCTGTTTTTT. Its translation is CASSVEGNTGELFF. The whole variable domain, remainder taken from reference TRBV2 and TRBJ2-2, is EPEVTQTPSHQVTQMGQEVILRCVPISNHLYFYWYRQILGQKVEFLVSFYNNEISEKSEIFDDQFSVERPDGSNFTLKIRSTKLEDSAMYFCASSVEGNTGELFFGEGSRLTVL.

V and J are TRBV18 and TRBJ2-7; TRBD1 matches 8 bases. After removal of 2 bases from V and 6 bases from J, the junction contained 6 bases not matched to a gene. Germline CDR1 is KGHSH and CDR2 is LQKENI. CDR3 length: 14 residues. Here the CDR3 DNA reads TGTGCCAGCTCACCAGGTACAGACAGGGGCGAGCAGTACTTC. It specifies CASSPGTDRGEQYF.

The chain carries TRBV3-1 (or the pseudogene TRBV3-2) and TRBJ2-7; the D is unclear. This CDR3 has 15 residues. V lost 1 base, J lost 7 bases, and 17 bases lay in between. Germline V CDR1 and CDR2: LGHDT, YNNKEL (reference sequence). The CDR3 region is CASSQVGAPSEEQYF. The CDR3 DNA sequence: TGTGCCAGCAGCCAAGTTGGAGCGCCCTCGGAGGAGCAGTACTTC.

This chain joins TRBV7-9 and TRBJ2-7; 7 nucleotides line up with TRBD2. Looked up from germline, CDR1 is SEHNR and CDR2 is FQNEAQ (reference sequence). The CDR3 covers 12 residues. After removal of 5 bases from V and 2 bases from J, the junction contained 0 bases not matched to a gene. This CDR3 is CASSGLAYEQYF. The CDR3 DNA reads TGTGCCAGCAGCGGACTAGCCTACGAGCAGTACTTC.

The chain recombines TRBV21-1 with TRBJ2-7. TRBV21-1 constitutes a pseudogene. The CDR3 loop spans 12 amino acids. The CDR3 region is CASSKAASEQYF. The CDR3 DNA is TGTGCCAGCAGCAAAGCAGCCAGCGAGCAGTACTTC.